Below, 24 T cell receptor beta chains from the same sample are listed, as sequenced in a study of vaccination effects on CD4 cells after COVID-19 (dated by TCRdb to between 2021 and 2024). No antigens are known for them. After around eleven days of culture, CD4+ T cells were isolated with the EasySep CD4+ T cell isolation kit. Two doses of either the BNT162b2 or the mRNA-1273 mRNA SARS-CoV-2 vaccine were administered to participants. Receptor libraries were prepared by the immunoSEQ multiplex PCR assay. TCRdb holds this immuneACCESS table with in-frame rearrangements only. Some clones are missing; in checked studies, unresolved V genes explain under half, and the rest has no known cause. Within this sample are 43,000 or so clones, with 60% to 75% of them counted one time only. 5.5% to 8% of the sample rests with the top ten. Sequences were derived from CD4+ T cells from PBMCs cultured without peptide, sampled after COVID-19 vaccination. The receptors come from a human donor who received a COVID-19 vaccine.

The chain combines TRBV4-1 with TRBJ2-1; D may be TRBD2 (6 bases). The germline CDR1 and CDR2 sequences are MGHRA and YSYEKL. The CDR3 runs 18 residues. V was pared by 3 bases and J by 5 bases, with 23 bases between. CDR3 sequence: CASSHLLRGKDYDNEQFF. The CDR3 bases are TGCGCCAGCAGCCACCTCCTACGGGGGAAAGACTATGACAATGAGCAGTTCTTC.

Here the CDR3 reads CASSAGTGRWDEAFF. As DNA, the CDR3 is TGTGCCAGCTCAGCTGGGACAGGGCGCTGGGATGAAGCTTTCTTT. The chain combines TRBV18 with TRBJ1-1; TRBD1 matches 9 bases. Trimming cost V 5 bases and J 7 bases; bases outside gene matches: 11. CDR1 KGHSH and CDR2 LQKENI come from the germline V gene. There are 15 residues in the CDR3.

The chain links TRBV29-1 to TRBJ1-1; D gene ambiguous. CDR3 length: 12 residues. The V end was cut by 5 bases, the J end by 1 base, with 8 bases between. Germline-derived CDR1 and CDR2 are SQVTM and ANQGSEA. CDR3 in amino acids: CSVWTENTEAFF. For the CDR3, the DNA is TGCAGCGTTTGGACGGAGAACACTGAAGCTTTCTTT.

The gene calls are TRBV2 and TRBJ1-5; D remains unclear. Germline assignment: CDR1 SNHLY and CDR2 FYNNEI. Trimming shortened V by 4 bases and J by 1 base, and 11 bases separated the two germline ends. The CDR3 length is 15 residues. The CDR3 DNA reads TGTGCCAGCAGTGTCGGTCCGGGAAGCAATCAGCCCCAGCATTTT. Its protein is CASSVGPGSNQPQHF. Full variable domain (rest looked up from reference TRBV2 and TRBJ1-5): EPEVTQTPSHQVTQMGQEVILRCVPISNHLYFYWYRQILGQKVEFLVSFYNNEISEKSEIFDDQFSVERPDGSNFTLKIRSTKLEDSAMYFCASSVGPGSNQPQHFGDGTRLSIL.

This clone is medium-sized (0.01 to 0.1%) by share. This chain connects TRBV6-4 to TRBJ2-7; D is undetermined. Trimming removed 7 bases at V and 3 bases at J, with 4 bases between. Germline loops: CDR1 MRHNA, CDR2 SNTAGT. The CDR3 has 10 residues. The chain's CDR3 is CASIGYEQYF. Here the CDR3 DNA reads TGTGCCAGCATTGGCTACGAGCAGTACTTC.

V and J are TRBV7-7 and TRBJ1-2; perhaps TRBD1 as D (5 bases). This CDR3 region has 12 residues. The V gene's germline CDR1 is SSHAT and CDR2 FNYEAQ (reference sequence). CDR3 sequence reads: CVIRRGFRGYTF. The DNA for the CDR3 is TGTGTTATACGGCGGGGCTTTCGTGGCTACACCTTC. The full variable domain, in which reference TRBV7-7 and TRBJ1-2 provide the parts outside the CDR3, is GAGVSQSPRYKVTKRGQDVTLRCDPISSHATLYWYQQALGQGPEFLTYFNYEAQPDKSGLPSDRFSAERPEGSISTLTIQRTEQRDSAMYRCVIRRGFRGYTFGSGTRLTVV.

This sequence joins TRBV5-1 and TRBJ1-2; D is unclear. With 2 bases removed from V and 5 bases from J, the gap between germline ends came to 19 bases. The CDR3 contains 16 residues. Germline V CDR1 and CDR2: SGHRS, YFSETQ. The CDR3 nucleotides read TGCGCCAGCAGCTTAACTACCGAGACGGGGAGGTATGGCTACACCTTC. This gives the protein CASSLTTETGRYGYTF.

The CDR3, as DNA: TGTGCCAGCAGTGAAGGTGCGGCAGGGGGCGGGTATGGCTACACCTTC. Protein: CASSEGAAGGGYGYTF. V and J are TRBV6-1 and TRBJ1-2; 8 bases agree with TRBD1. The germline V gene has CDR1 MNHNS and CDR2 SASEGT. The V segment lost 1 base and the J segment 5 bases; nucleotides outside the gene matches: 9. The CDR3 runs to 16 residues.

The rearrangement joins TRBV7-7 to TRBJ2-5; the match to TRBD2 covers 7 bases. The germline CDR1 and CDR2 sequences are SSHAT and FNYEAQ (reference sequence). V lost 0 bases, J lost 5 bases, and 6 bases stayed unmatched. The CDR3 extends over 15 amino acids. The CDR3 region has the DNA TGTGCCAGCAGCTTAGCGGGAGGGCCTACGGAGACCCAGTACTTC. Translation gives CASSLAGGPTETQYF.

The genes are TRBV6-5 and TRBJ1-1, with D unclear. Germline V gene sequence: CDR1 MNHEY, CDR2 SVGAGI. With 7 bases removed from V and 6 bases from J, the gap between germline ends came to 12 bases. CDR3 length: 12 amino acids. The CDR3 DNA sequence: TGTGCCAGCAATCCCTCGGGAGCTGAAGCTTTCTTT. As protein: CASNPSGAEAFF.

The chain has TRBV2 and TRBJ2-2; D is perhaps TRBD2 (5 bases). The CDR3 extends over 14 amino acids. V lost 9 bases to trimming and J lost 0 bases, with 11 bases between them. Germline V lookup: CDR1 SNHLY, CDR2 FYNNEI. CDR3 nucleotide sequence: TGTGCCAGTAGGAGGCTAACGAACACCGGGGAGCTGTTTTTT. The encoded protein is CASRRLTNTGELFF.

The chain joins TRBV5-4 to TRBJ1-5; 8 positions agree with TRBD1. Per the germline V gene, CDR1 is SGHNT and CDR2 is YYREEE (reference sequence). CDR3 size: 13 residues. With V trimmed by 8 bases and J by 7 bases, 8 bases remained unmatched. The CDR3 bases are TGTGCCAGAATACCAGGGGGCTGCCAGCCCCAGCATTTT. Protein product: CARIPGGCQPQHF.

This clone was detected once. CDR3 DNA sequence: TGTGCCAGCAGTTTTTCCGAATCACCCCTCCACTTT. Amino acids: CASSFSESPLHF. The chain joins TRBV12-3 or TRBV12-4 to TRBJ1-6; D gene uncertain. The CDR3 has 12 amino acids. V lost 3 bases to trimming and J lost 10 bases, with 7 bases between them.

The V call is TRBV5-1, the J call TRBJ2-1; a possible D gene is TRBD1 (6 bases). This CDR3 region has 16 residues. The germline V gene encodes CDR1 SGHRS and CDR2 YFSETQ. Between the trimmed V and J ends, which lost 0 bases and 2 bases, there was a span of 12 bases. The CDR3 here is CASSLGTGLAYNEQFF. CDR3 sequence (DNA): TGCGCCAGCAGCTTGGGCACAGGGTTGGCCTACAATGAGCAGTTCTTC.

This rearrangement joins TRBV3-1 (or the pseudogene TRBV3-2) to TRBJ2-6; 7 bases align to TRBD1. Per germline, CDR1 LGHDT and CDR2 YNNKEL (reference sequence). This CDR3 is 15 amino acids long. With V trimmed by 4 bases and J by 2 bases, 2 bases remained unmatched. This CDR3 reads CASSPTGTGANVLTF. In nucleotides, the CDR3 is TGTGCCAGCAGCCCGACAGGGACTGGGGCCAACGTCCTGACTTTC.

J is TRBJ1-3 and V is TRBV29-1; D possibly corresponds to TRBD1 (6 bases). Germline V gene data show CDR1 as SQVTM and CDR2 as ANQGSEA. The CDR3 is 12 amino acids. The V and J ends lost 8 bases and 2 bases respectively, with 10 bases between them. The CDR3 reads CSFQGPGNTIYF. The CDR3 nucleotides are TGCAGCTTTCAGGGGCCTGGAAACACCATATATTTT.

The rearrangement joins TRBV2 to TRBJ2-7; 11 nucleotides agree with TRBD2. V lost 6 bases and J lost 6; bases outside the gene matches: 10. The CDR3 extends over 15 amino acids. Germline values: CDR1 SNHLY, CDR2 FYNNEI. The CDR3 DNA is TGTGCCAGCAGAAAACTAGCGGGAGTTGGGGCCGAGCAGTACTTC. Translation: CASRKLAGVGAEQYF.

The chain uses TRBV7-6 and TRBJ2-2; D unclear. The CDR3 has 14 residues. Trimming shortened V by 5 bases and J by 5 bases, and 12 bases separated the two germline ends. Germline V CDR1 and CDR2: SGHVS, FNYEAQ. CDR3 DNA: TGTGCCAGCAGCGGCCTGGGGTTAACCGGGGAGCTGTTTTTT. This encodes CASSGLGLTGELFF.

DNA of the CDR3: TGTGCCAGCAGCCGAGGACAGTCGGGCAGCAATGAGCAGTTCTTC. Translation gives CASSRGQSGSNEQFF. V and J are TRBV7-6 and TRBJ2-1; possibly TRBD1 for D (6 bases). This CDR3 is 15 amino acids long. V dropped 5 bases and J dropped 6 bases, with 17 bases sitting between them. From germline, CDR1 is SGHVS and CDR2 FNYEAQ. Filled out from reference TRBV7-6 and TRBJ2-1, the complete variable domain reads GAGVSQSPRYKVTKRGQDVALRCDPISGHVSLYWYRQALGQGPEFLTYFNYEAQQDKSGLPNDRFSAERPEGSISTLTIQRTEQRDSAMYRCASSRGQSGSNEQFFGPGTRLTVL.

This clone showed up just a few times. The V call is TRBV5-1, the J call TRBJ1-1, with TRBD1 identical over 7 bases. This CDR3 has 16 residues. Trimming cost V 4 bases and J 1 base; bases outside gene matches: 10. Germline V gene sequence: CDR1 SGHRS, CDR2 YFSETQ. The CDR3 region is CASSVRPGQKNTEAFF. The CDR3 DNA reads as TGCGCCAGCAGCGTACGTCCGGGACAGAAGAACACTGAAGCTTTCTTT.

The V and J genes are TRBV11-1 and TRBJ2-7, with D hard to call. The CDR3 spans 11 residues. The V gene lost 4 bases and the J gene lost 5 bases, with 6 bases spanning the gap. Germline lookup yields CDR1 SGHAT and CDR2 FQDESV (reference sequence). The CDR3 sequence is CASSSSDEQYF. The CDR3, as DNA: TGTGCCAGCAGCTCTTCGGACGAGCAGTACTTC.

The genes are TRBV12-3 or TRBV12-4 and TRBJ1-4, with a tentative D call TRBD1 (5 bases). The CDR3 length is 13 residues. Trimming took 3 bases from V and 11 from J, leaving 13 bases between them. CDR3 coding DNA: TGTGCCAGCAGTTTGATGGTTCGGGGGAAACTGTTTTTT. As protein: CASSLMVRGKLFF.

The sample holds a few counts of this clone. The CDR3 reads CASSPTTDPFYGYTF. DNA of the CDR3: TGCGCCAGCAGCCCGACGACAGATCCATTCTATGGCTACACCTTC. The rearrangement joins TRBV5-1 to TRBJ1-2; a weak D match, TRBD1 (5 bases). The germline CDR1 and CDR2 sequences are SGHRS and YFSETQ. The CDR3 sequence is 15 residues long. V lost 4 bases, J lost 4 bases, and 17 bases lay in between. The complete variable domain, with remaining parts taken from reference TRBV5-1 and TRBJ1-2, reads KAGVTQTPRYLIKTRGQQVTLSCSPISGHRSVSWYQQTPGQGLQFLFEYFSETQRNKGNFPGRFSGRQFSNSRSEMNVSTLELGDSALYLCASSPTTDPFYGYTFGSGTRLTVV.

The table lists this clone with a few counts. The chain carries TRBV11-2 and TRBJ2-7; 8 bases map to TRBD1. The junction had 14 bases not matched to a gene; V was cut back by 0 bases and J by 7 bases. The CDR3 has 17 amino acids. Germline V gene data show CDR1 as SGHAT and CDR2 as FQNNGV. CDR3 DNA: TGTGCCAGCAGCTTAGACCCCGGCAGGGGGCGATTTTTGGAGCAGTACTTC. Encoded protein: CASSLDPGRGRFLEQYF. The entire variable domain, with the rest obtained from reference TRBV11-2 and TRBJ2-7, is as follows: EAGVAQSPRYKIIEKRQSVAFWCNPISGHATLYWYQQILGQGPKLLIQFQNNGVVDDSQLPKDRFSAERLKGVDSTLKIQPAKLEDSAVYLCASSLDPGRGRFLEQYFGPGTRLTVT.